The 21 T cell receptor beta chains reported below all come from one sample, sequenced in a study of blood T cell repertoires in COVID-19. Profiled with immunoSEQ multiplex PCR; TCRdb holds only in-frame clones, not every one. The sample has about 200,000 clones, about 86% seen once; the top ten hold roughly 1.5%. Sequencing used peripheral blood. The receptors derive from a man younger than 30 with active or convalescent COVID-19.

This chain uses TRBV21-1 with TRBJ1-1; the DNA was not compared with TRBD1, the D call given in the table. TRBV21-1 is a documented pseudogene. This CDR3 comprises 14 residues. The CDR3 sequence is CASSEDSTATEAFF. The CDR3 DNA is TGTGCCAGCAGTGAGGACAGCACGGCCACTGAAGCTTTCTTT.

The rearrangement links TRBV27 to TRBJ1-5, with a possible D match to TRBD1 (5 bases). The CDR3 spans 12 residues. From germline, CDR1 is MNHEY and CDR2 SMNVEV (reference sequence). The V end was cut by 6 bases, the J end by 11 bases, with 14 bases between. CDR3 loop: CASRTVVGAQHF. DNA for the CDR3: TGTGCCAGCAGGACAGTAGTTGGAGCCCAGCATTTT.

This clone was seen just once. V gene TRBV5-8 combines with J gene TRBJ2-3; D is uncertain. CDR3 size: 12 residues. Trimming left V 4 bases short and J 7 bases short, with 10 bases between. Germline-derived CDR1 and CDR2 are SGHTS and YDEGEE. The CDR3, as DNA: TGTGCCAGCAGCGAAATCACTTATACGCAGTATTTT. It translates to CASSEITYTQYF.

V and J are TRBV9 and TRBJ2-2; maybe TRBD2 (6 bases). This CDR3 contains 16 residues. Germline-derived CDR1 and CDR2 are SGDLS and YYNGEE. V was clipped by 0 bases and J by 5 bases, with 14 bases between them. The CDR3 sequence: CASSVDGGSRTGELFF. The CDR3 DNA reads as TGTGCCAGCAGCGTAGACGGGGGTTCGAGGACCGGGGAGCTGTTTTTT.

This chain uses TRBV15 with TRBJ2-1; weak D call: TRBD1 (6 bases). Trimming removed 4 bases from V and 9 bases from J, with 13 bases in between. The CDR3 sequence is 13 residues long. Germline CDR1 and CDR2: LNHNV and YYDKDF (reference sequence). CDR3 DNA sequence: TGTGCCACCAGCAACAACTTAGGGGGTGAGCAGTTCTTC. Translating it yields CATSNNLGGEQFF.

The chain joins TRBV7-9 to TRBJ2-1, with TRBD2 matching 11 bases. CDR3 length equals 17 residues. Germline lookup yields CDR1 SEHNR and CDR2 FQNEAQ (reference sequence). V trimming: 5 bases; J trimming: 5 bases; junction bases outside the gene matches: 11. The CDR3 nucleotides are TGTGCCAGCAGCACCGTAGCGGGAGGGATCCCCGACAATGAGCAGTTCTTC. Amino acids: CASSTVAGGIPDNEQFF.

CDR3 sequence (DNA): TGTGCCACGGGGACAGAGGAGACCCAGTACTTC. Amino acid sequence: CATGTEETQYF. V usage is TRBV10-3 and J usage is TRBJ2-5; 7 bases map to TRBD1. Germline CDR1 ENHRY, CDR2 SYGVKD. With 10 bases clipped from V and 5 bases from J, the junction kept 4 bases outside the gene matches. This CDR3 comprises 11 residues.

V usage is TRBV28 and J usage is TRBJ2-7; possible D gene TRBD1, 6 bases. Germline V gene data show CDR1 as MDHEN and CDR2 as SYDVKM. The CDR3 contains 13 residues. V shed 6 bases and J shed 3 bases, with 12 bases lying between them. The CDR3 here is CASSPSDSYEQYF. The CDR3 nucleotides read TGTGCCAGCAGCCCCTCGGACAGCTACGAGCAGTACTTC.

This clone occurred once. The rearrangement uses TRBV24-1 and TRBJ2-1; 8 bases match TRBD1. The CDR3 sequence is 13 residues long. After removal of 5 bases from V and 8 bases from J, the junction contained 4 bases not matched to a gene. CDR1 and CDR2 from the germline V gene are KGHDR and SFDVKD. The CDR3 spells CATSGGQGYEQFF. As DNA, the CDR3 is TGTGCCACCAGTGGCGGACAGGGATATGAGCAGTTCTTC.

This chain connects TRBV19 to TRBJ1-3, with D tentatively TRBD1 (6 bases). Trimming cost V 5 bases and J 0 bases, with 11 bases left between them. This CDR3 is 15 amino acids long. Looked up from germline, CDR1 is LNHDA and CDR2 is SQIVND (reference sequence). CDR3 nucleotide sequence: TGTGCCAGTAGTCCGGGACACTACTCTGGAAACACCATATATTTT. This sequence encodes CASSPGHYSGNTIYF.

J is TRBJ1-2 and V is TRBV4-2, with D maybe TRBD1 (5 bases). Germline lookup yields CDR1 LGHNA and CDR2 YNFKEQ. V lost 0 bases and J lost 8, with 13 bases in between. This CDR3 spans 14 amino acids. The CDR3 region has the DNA TGTGCCAGCAGCCAAGATCGCGGGGCGCAGGGCTACACCTTC. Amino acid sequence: CASSQDRGAQGYTF.

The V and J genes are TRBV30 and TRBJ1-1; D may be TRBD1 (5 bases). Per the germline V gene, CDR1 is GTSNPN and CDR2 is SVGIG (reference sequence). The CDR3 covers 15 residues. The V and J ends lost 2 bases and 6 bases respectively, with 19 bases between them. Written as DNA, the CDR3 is TGTGCCTGGAGTTCAATTGGGCAGGGATGGCCTGAAGCTTTCTTT. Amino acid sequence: CAWSSIGQGWPEAFF. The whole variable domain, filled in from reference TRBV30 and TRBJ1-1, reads SQTIHQWPATLVQPVGSPLSLECTVEGTSNPNLYWYRQAAGRGLQLLFYSVGIGQISSEVPQNLSASRPQDRQFILSSKKLLLSDSGFYLCAWSSIGQGWPEAFFGQGTRLTVV.

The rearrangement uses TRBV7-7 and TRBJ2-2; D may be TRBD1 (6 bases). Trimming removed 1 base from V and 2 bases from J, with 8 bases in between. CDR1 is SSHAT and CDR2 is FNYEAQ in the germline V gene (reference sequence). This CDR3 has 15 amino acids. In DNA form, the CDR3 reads TGTGCCAGCAGCTTAGGCAGGGGAAACACCGGGGAGCTGTTTTTT. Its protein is CASSLGRGNTGELFF.

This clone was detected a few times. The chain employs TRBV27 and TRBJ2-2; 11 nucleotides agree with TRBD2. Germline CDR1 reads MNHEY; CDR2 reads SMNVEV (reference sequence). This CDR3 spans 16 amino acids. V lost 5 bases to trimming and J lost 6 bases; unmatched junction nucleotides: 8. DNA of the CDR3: TGTGCCAGCAGTGTTACTAGCGGGAGTGGTCCCGGGGAGCTGTTTTTT. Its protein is CASSVTSGSGPGELFF.

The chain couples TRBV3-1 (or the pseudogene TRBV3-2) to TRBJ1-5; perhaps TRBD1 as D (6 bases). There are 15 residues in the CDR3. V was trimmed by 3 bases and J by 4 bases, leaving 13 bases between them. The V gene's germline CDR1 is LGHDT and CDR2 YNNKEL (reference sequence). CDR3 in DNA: TGTGCCAGCAGCCAGCAAGGGGGGGGGAATCAGCCCCAGCATTTT. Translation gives CASSQQGGGNQPQHF.

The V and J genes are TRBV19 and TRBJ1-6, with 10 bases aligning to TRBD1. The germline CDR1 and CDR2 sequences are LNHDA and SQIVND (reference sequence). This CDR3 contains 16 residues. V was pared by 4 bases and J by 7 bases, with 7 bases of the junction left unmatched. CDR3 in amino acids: CASSTRQGARNSPLHF. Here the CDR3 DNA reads TGTGCCAGTAGTACCAGACAGGGGGCAAGGAATTCACCCCTCCACTTT. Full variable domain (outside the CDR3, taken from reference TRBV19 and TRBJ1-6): DGGITQSPKYLFRKEGQNVTLSCEQNLNHDAMYWYRQDPGQGLRLIYYSQIVNDFQKGDIAEGYSVSREKKESFPLTVTSAQKNPTAFYLCASSTRQGARNSPLHFGNGTRLTVT.

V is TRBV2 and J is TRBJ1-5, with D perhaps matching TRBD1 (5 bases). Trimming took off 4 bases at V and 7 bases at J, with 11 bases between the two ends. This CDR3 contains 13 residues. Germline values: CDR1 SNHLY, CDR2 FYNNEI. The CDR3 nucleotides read TGTGCCAGCAGTGGGGGGGTTTGGCAGCCCCAGCATTTT. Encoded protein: CASSGGVWQPQHF.

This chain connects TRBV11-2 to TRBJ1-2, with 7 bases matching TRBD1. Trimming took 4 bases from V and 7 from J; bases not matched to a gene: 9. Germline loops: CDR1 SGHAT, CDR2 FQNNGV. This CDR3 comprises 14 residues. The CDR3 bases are TGTGCCAGCAGCTCCAACCAGGGGGTTACTGGCTACACCTTC. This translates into CASSSNQGVTGYTF.

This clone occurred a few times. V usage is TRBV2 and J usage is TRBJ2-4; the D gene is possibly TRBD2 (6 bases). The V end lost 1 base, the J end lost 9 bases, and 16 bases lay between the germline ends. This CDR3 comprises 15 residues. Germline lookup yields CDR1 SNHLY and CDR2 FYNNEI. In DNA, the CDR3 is TGTGCCAGCAGTGAAGAGTTAACGGGAGTCGGCATTCAGTACTTC. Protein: CASSEELTGVGIQYF.

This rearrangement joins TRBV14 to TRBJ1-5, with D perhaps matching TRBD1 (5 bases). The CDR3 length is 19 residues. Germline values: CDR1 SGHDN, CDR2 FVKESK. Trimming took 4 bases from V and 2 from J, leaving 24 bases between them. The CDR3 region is CASSPKRDRGGKGNQPQHF. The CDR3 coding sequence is TGTGCCAGCAGCCCGAAGAGGGACCGGGGCGGGAAGGGCAATCAGCCCCAGCATTTT.

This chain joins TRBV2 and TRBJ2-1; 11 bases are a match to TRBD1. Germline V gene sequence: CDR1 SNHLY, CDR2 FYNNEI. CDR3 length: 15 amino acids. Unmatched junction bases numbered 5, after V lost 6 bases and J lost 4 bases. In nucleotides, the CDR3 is TGTGCCAGCAGGGAGGACAGGGGGCAATACAATGAGCAGTTCTTC. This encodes CASREDRGQYNEQFF.